This is a list of T cell receptor beta chains from one sample in a study of OX40 agonist ivuxolimab in advanced cancers. Sequencing was performed with immunoSEQ multiplex PCR; in TCRdb, only in-frame clones are kept and a portion is missing. Among 12,000 to 15,000 clones listed, 76% were seen once. Sequences were derived from CD4+ or CD8+ T cells sorted from blood, sampled in a trial of the OX40 agonist ivuxolimab. Receptors were obtained from an adult with an advanced solid tumor such as melanoma, head and neck, liver or kidney cancer. Each CDR3 is given with its conserved first and last residue. A D gene is named only where the DNA matches it firmly. Some rows have no size entry. The others give once, few or many, or a class for an expanded clone.

clone size	V gene	J gene	D gene	CDR3 protein	CDR3 DNA
-	TRBV5-5	TRBJ1-2	-	CASSLAQDYGYTF	TGTGCCAGCAGCTTGGCCCAAGACTATGGCTACACCTTC
few	TRBV29-1	TRBJ2-7	-	CSVRDGHYEQYF	TGCAGCGTGCGGGACGGCCACTACGAGCAGTACTTC
-	TRBV2	TRBJ1-2	-	CASSEVMVQGWGSYTF	TGTGCCAGCAGTGAAGTCATGGTGCAGGGATGGGGAAGCTACACCTTC
-	TRBV9	TRBJ2-1	-	CASQEGSGNEQFF	TGTGCCAGTCAAGAGGGGTCTGGCAATGAGCAGTTCTTC
-	TRBV7-9	TRBJ2-3	-	CASSLVPGMWATDTQYF	TGTGCCAGCAGCTTAGTCCCGGGTATGTGGGCCACAGATACGCAGTATTTT
-	TRBV5-8	TRBJ2-3	-	CASSSGLEPGTDTQYF	TGTGCCAGCAGCTCCGGACTTGAGCCGGGCACAGATACGCAGTATTTT
-	TRBV5-4	TRBJ2-7	TRBD1	CASNRDRGRYEQYF	TGTGCCAGCAACCGGGACAGGGGTCGATACGAGCAGTACTTC
-	TRBV4-1	TRBJ1-1	-	CASSLGPHNTEAFF	TGCGCCAGCAGCCTCGGGCCACACAACACTGAAGCTTTCTTT
-	TRBV5-4	TRBJ2-1	-	CASSLSGNEQFF	TGTGCCAGCAGCTTGTCTGGAAATGAGCAGTTCTTC
-	TRBV9	TRBJ1-3	TRBD1	CASSGEGQPGNTIYF	TGTGCCAGCAGCGGCGAGGGACAGCCTGGAAACACCATATATTTT
-	TRBV19	TRBJ1-1	-	CASTLGSSNTEAFF	TGTGCCAGTACCCTCGGTAGTAGCAACACTGAAGCTTTCTTT
-	TRBV7-2	TRBJ2-3	TRBD2	CASSPFLAGGRDTQYF	TGTGCCAGCAGCCCCTTTCTAGCGGGGGGGCGTGATACGCAGTATTTT
once	TRBV9	TRBJ2-5	TRBD2	CASSATSGGAQETQYF	TGTGCCAGCAGCGCAACTAGCGGGGGGGCTCAAGAGACCCAGTACTTC
-	TRBV2	TRBJ1-1	-	CASTSRSTEAFF	TGTGCCAGCACCTCAAGAAGCACTGAAGCTTTCTTT
-	TRBV5-1	TRBJ2-2	TRBD1	CASFDVDKTGSNTGELFF	TGCGCCAGCTTTGACGTCGACAAGACAGGGTCGAACACCGGGGAGCTGTTTTTT
few	TRBV6-4	TRBJ2-3	-	CATSTGETDTQYF	TGTGCCACTTCCACGGGGGAGACAGATACGCAGTATTTT
-	TRBV5-4	TRBJ2-3	-	CASSGSAFGFTDTQYF	TGTGCCAGCAGCGGCTCGGCATTTGGCTTCACAGATACGCAGTATTTT
-	TRBV10-3	TRBJ2-7	-	CASSAGYEQYF	TGTGCCAGCAGTGCAGGATACGAGCAGTACTTC
few	TRBV9	TRBJ2-1	TRBD1	CASRSGTGGANEQFF	TGTGCCAGCAGGTCCGGGACAGGGGGAGCCAATGAGCAGTTCTTC
-	TRBV5-1	TRBJ2-5	TRBD1	CASSPTRDRDSYF	TGCGCCAGCAGCCCCACTCGGGACAGGGATTCATACTTC
-	TRBV6-5	TRBJ2-3	-	CASSYGGPYNTQYF	TGTGCCAGCAGTTACGGGGGTCCCTACAATACGCAGTATTTT
-	TRBV11-2	TRBJ2-7	-	CASSLGQGNFYEQYF	TGTGCCAGCAGCTTAGGGCAGGGGAACTTCTACGAGCAGTACTTC
-	TRBV6-6	TRBJ1-1	-	CASSPRGIVTEAFF	TGTGCCAGCAGCCCGAGAGGAATTGTCACTGAAGCTTTCTTT
few	TRBV10-3	TRBJ2-7	-	CAISDSKDSYEQYF	TGTGCCATCAGTGATTCTAAGGACAGCTACGAGCAGTACTTC
-	TRBV25-1	TRBJ1-2	TRBD1	CASKTGRGGYTF	TGTGCCAGCAAGACAGGGCGTGGTGGCTACACCTTC
few	TRBV29-1	TRBJ1-1	-	CSVDPENTEAFF	TGCAGCGTTGACCCCGAGAACACTGAAGCTTTCTTT
few	TRBV29-1	TRBJ1-2	TRBD1	CSVPGGSYGYTF	TGCAGCGTACCAGGGGGCAGCTATGGCTACACCTTC
-	TRBV7-8	TRBJ1-2	-	CASSLAFGYGYTF	TGTGCCAGCAGCTTGGCGTTTGGCTATGGCTACACCTTC
few	TRBV9	TRBJ1-2	TRBD1	CASSGQDRVAF	TGTGCCAGCAGCGGACAGGACAGGGTGGCCTTC
-	TRBV7-8	TRBJ2-7	-	CASSLSLLVYEQYF	TGTGCCAGCAGCTTATCGCTGCTCGTTTACGAGCAGTACTTC
-	TRBV4-3	TRBJ1-6	-	CASSQGLGAGRDNSPLHF	TGCGCCAGCAGCCAAGGATTGGGGGCGGGGCGAGACAATTCACCCCTCCACTTT
-	TRBV6-5	TRBJ1-3	TRBD1	CASGENRGFGNTIYF	TGTGCCAGCGGAGAAAACAGGGGGTTCGGAAACACCATATATTTT
-	TRBV11-3	TRBJ1-1	TRBD1	CASSSGQGANTEAFF	TGTGCCAGCAGCTCTGGACAGGGGGCGAACACTGAAGCTTTCTTT
-	TRBV5-6	TRBJ2-2	-	CASSLEGVGELFF	TGTGCCAGCAGCTTGGAAGGGGTGGGGGAGCTGTTTTTT
once	TRBV5-4	TRBJ1-2	TRBD1	CASSLVRTGGSNYGYTF	TGTGCCAGCAGCTTGGTTCGGACAGGGGGCAGTAACTATGGCTACACCTTC
-	TRBV9	TRBJ1-2	TRBD1	CASSGFQGGNYGYTF	TGTGCCAGCAGCGGGTTCCAGGGGGGTAACTATGGCTACACCTTC
-	TRBV4-3	TRBJ2-7	TRBD1	CASSPTGAQGARWEQYF	TGCGCCAGCAGTCCCACTGGCGCACAGGGGGCGCGGTGGGAGCAGTACTTC
-	TRBV7-6	TRBJ2-3	TRBD1	CASSFSIPTGGYTDTQYF	TGTGCCAGCAGCTTCTCCATCCCGACAGGGGGTTACACAGATACGCAGTATTTT
-	TRBV12-5	TRBJ2-1	TRBD1	CASGLGFTGQGSYNEQFF	TGTGCTAGTGGTTTGGGATTTACGGGACAGGGCTCCTACAATGAGCAGTTCTTC
-	TRBV9	TRBJ2-7	-	CASSVYVDFAEQYF	TGTGCCAGCAGCGTATACGTGGATTTCGCCGAGCAGTACTTC
-	TRBV6-5	TRBJ1-5	-	CASSRGQNIQPQHF	TGTGCCAGCAGCCGTGGACAGAATATTCAGCCCCAGCATTTT
-	TRBV9	TRBJ1-1	-	CASGGSNTEAFF	TGTGCCAGCGGCGGGTCGAACACTGAAGCTTTCTTT
-	TRBV7-9	TRBJ1-4	-	CASTTNLGGAEKLFF	TGTGCCAGCACCACTAACCTGGGAGGGGCTGAAAAACTGTTTTTT
few	TRBV4-3	TRBJ2-7	TRBD2	CASSQGGGVYEQYF	TGCGCCAGCAGCCAAGGGGGAGGGGTCTACGAGCAGTACTTC
-	TRBV4-3	TRBJ1-5	-	CASSQDRGLNQPQHF	TGCGCCAGCAGCCAAGATCGGGGTCTCAATCAGCCCCAGCATTTT
-	TRBV2	TRBJ2-1	-	CASSESGAYNEQFF	TGTGCCAGCAGTGAGTCGGGGGCCTACAATGAGCAGTTCTTC
once	TRBV7-6	TRBJ2-2	TRBD2	CASSPGLAYTGELFF	TGTGCCAGCAGCCCCGGACTAGCTTACACCGGGGAGCTGTTTTTT
few	TRBV6-6	TRBJ1-1	TRBD1	CASSSMTGTESRAFF	TGTGCCAGCAGTTCTATGACAGGGACTGAATCTAGGGCTTTCTTT
-	TRBV9	TRBJ1-2	-	CASSVEIGAAGYTF	TGTGCCAGCAGCGTAGAAATTGGGGCTGCTGGCTACACCTTC
-	TRBV11-2	TRBJ2-1	-	CASSLSRRSSYNEQFF	TGTGCCAGCAGCTTGTCTCGGAGGAGCTCCTACAATGAGCAGTTCTTC
-	TRBV9	TRBJ2-1	-	CASSAQELSYNEQFF	TGTGCCAGCAGCGCCCAGGAACTCTCCTACAATGAGCAGTTCTTC
once	TRBV5-5	TRBJ2-6	-	CASSPEGPPNSGANVLTF	TGTGCCAGCAGCCCAGAGGGACCGCCCAACTCTGGGGCCAACGTCCTGACTTTC